The rows below give T cell receptor beta chains drawn from one sample of a study of regulatory T cells in long-lasting Graves disease. TCRdb reprocessed the multiplex PCR reads with MiXCR, giving one entry per CDR3 protein. The sample shows roughly 410,000 distinct CDR3 sequences, 15% of them seen only once. A further study also used this sample, focusing on T cells in Graves' hyperthyroidism and ophthalmopathy.

The source was peripheral blood mononuclear cells (PBMCs), collected at new diagnosis, from a patient treated with antithyroid drugs. The receptors here all came from a woman in her 40s with Graves disease. CDR3s include the opening cysteine and the closing phenylalanine or tryptophan. The D gene is left open where the match is weak. Not all rows give a size; the values are once, few, many and, for expanded clones, a class.

J	size	D	V	DNA	CDR3
TRBJ2-1	many	NA	TRBV12-3/TRBV12-4	TGTGCCAGCACCTTCATACCCCGTATCCAGTTCTTC	CASTFIPRIQFF
TRBJ2-1	many	TRBD1	TRBV7-8	TGTGCCAGCAGCTTGGGGACAGGGACCTACAATGAGCAGTTCTTC	CASSLGTGTYNEQFF
TRBJ2-3	few	NA	TRBV5-1	TGCGCCAGCAGCTTGGGGGGCGGACCCACAGATACGCAGTATTTT	CASSLGGGPTDTQYF
TRBJ2-7	many	NA	TRBV6-2/TRBV6-3	TGTGCCAGCAGTTACGCGTCGGAGGTCCGCGAGCAGTACTTC	CASSYASEVREQYF
TRBJ1-5	many	NA	TRBV2	TGTGCCAGCAGTGAAAATGGCAATCAGCCCCAGCATTTT	CASSENGNQPQHF
TRBJ2-3	many	TRBD2	TRBV6-2/TRBV6-3	TGTGCCAGCACCCCGGGACTAGCTAGTTCAGATACGCAGTATTTT	CASTPGLASSDTQYF
TRBJ2-7	many	TRBD2	TRBV2	TGTGCCAGCAGTGATCTAGCGGGACGCTCCTACGAGCAGTACTTC	CASSDLAGRSYEQYF
TRBJ2-2	many	TRBD2	TRBV30	TGTGCCTGGAGGGGTAGCGGGAGGAACACCGGGGAGCTGTTTTTT	CAWRGSGRNTGELFF
TRBJ2-1	many	NA	TRBV5-1	TGCGCCAGCCACGGCGGCTACAATGAGCAGTTCTTC	CASHGGYNEQFF
TRBJ2-3	many	NA	TRBV10-3	TGTGCCATCAGTGAGGGGCCCGGGGACAGCACAGATACGCAGTATTTT	CAISEGPGDSTDTQYF
TRBJ2-7	many	TRBD2	TRBV4-1	TGCGCCAGCAGCCACCAGACTAGCGGGAGGTACGAGCAGTACTTC	CASSHQTSGRYEQYF
TRBJ2-2	many	TRBD2	TRBV12-5	TGTGCTAGTGGCCCCGGGAGGAAGAACACCGGGGAGCTGTTTTTT	CASGPGRKNTGELFF
TRBJ1-1	many	NA	TRBV20-1	TGCAGTGCTCGCATTCCCCAGGGTGGGGACACTGAAGCTTTCTTT	CSARIPQGGDTEAFF
TRBJ2-4	once	NA	TRBV6-2/TRBV6-3	TGTGCCAGTGGACAGATTATAGCCAAAAACATTCAGTACTTC	CASGQIIAKNIQYF
TRBJ2-6	many	TRBD2	TRBV27	TGTGCCAGCAAGCCCCGGGGGAGGGATGGGGCCAACGTCCTGACTTTC	CASKPRGRDGANVLTF
TRBJ2-5	few	NA	TRBV29-1	TGCAGCGTTGGGAGGGGTGGTGGGGGTGAGACCCAGTACTTC	CSVGRGGGGETQYF
TRBJ2-1	NA	NA	TRBV7-8	TGTGCCAGCAGCTTAGCGCTAGGAGAATACAATGAGCAGTTCTTC	CASSLALGEYNEQFF
TRBJ1-2	many	NA	TRBV7-2	TGTGCCAGCAGCTTAGGGGGGGACGGCGACTATGGCTACACCTTC	CASSLGGDGDYGYTF
TRBJ2-5	many	TRBD2	TRBV12-3/TRBV12-4	TGTGCCAGCAGTTTTTCTAGCGGGAGAGCAGAAGAGACCCAGTACTTC	CASSFSSGRAEETQYF